The next 20 T cell receptor beta chains were all read from a single sample in a study of cytomegalovirus exposure and HLA in healthy donors. The repertoire was sequenced with immunoSEQ multiplex PCR; TCRdb's copy has only in-frame clones and lacks some. The sample has some 150,000 clones; around 87% are singletons. The sequenced material came from PBMCs. The receptor source for this set is a woman aged 25-40 years in good health and CMV-seronegative.

The chain couples TRBV11-2 to TRBJ2-7, with 12 nucleotides matching TRBD1. The germline V gene encodes CDR1 SGHAT and CDR2 FQNNGV. The CDR3 runs 15 residues. Trimming removed 4 bases from V and 3 bases from J; junction bases left unmatched: 4. CDR3 DNA: TGTGCCAGCAGCTGGGGACAGGGGGCTAACTACGAGCAGTACTTC. It yields the protein CASSWGQGANYEQYF.

This chain connects TRBV19 to TRBJ1-5; D not certain. The CDR3 contains 13 residues. Trimming removed 1 base at V and 6 bases at J, with 7 bases between. Germline CDR1 LNHDA, CDR2 SQIVND (reference sequence). DNA for the CDR3: TGTGCCAGTAGTATAGTGGGCATTCAGCCCCAGCATTTT. It codes for CASSIVGIQPQHF. Full variable domain (remainder filled in from reference TRBV19 and TRBJ1-5): DGGITQSPKYLFRKEGQNVTLSCEQNLNHDAMYWYRQDPGQGLRLIYYSQIVNDFQKGDIAEGYSVSREKKESFPLTVTSAQKNPTAFYLCASSIVGIQPQHFGDGTRLSIL.

V usage is TRBV5-4 and J usage is TRBJ1-2, with a tentative D call TRBD1 (5 bases). This CDR3 region has 15 residues. The germline V gene has CDR1 SGHNT and CDR2 YYREEE (reference sequence). Trimming stripped 0 bases from V and 6 bases from J, with 15 bases between. CDR3 bases: TGTGCCAGCAGCTTGGTTCAGGGTACTGGGAATGGCTACACCTTC. Encoded protein: CASSLVQGTGNGYTF. Full variable domain (outside the CDR3, taken from reference TRBV5-4 and TRBJ1-2): ETGVTQSPTHLIKTRGQQVTLRCSSQSGHNTVSWYQQALGQGPQFIFQYYREEENGRGNFPPRFSGLQFPNYSSELNVNALELDDSALYLCASSLVQGTGNGYTFGSGTRLTVV.

The chain uses TRBV25-1 and TRBJ2-2; weak D call: TRBD1 (6 bases). CDR3 length: 14 residues. Germline loops: CDR1 MGHDK, CDR2 SYGVNS. V was cut by 5 bases and J by 6 bases, with 13 bases left in between. DNA of the CDR3: TGTGCCAGCAGTAACAGGGAATTTGCCGGGGAGCTGTTTTTT. It codes for CASSNREFAGELFF.

J is TRBJ2-1 and V is TRBV7-2; TRBD1 matches 8 bases. This CDR3 contains 14 residues. The V gene end was trimmed by 5 bases and the J gene end by 3 bases; junction bases not matched to a gene: 3. The germline V gene encodes CDR1 SGHTA and CDR2 FQGNSA. The CDR3 region has the DNA TGTGCCAGCAGCCTGGGGACAGGCTACAATGAGCAGTTCTTC. It encodes CASSLGTGYNEQFF.

The chain combines TRBV15 with TRBJ2-7; possibly TRBD2 for D (5 bases). CDR1 is LNHNV and CDR2 is YYDKDF in the germline V gene (reference sequence). V lost 3 bases and J 1 base, leaving 13 bases between the germline ends. The CDR3 is 15 amino acids. For the CDR3, the DNA is TGTGCCACCAGCAGCAGGACCACGGGGTCCTACGAGCAGTACTTC. It encodes CATSSRTTGSYEQYF.

The chain links TRBV6-1 to TRBJ2-2, with D unclear. Per the germline V gene, CDR1 is MNHNS and CDR2 is SASEGT. The CDR3 is 16 amino acids. Trimming took 1 base from V and 1 from J, leaving 10 bases between them. The CDR3 region has the DNA TGTGCCAGCAGTGAAGAGAAACCAGGGAACACCGGGGAGCTGTTTTTT. As protein: CASSEEKPGNTGELFF.

The chain couples TRBV7-2 to TRBJ2-5, with 13 positions matching TRBD2. Trimming cost V 4 bases and J 6 bases; bases outside gene matches: 5. The CDR3 length is 15 residues. Germline CDR1 SGHTA, CDR2 FQGNSA. The CDR3, as DNA: TGTGCCAGCAGCTCAGGACTAGCGGGGGTAAAGACCCAGTACTTC. Its translation: CASSSGLAGVKTQYF.

This chain links TRBV7-9 with TRBJ1-2, with unresolved D. The CDR3 is 12 amino acids. Germline CDR1 SEHNR, CDR2 FQNEAQ (reference sequence). With 7 bases removed from V and 0 bases from J, the gap between germline ends came to 6 bases. This chain's CDR3 is CASNPANYGYTF. CDR3 nucleotides: TGTGCCAGCAACCCAGCTAACTATGGCTACACCTTC.

The chain joins TRBV4-3 to TRBJ2-7, with 8 bases aligning to TRBD1. The CDR3 extends over 15 amino acids. Germline trimming cut 0 bases from V and 6 bases from J; bases unmatched to any gene: 7. Germline CDR1 is LGHNA and CDR2 is YSLEER. Here the CDR3 DNA reads TGCGCCAGCAGCCAAGAGTCAGGGGGCTTTGGCGAGCAGTACTTC. It translates to CASSQESGGFGEQYF.

The chain is built from TRBV4-1 and TRBJ2-7; D may be TRBD1 (6 bases). Between the trimmed V and J ends, which lost 1 base and 3 bases, there was a span of 13 bases. The V gene's germline CDR1 is MGHRA and CDR2 YSYEKL. CDR3 size: 15 residues. CDR3 loop: CASSQVTGLIYEQYF. CDR3 nucleotides: TGCGCCAGCAGCCAAGTCACAGGGCTCATCTACGAGCAGTACTTC.

This clone was seen a few times. The sample contains more than one DNA sequence encoding this CDR3. This chain uses TRBV6-5 with TRBJ1-2, with D hard to call. This CDR3 spans 13 amino acids. Germline V gene data show CDR1 as MNHEY and CDR2 as SVGAGI. Trimming took 0 bases from V and 4 from J, leaving 6 bases between them. The CDR3 here is CASSYSSSYGYTF. The CDR3 DNA reads as TGTGCCAGCAGTTACTCTTCCAGCTATGGCTACACCTTC.

This clone was observed a handful of times. This chain joins TRBV7-2 and TRBJ1-2, with 8 bases aligning to TRBD1. This CDR3 is 14 amino acids long. J lost 4 bases, V lost 7 bases, and 8 bases had no gene match. The V gene's germline CDR1 is SGHTA and CDR2 FQGNSA. The CDR3 bases are TGTGCCAGCACCCTAGACAGGGGTCCCTATGGCTACACCTTC. It translates to CASTLDRGPYGYTF. Using reference TRBV7-2 and TRBJ1-2 for the parts outside the CDR3, the full variable domain is GAGVSQSPSNKVTEKGKDVELRCDPISGHTALYWYRQSLGQGLEFLIYFQGNSAPDKSGLPSDRFSAERTGGSVSTLTIQRTQQEDSAVYLCASTLDRGPYGYTFGSGTRLTVV.

This clone was seen a single time. V is TRBV27 and J is TRBJ2-5; 9 bases map to TRBD1. The germline V gene encodes CDR1 MNHEY and CDR2 SMNVEV (reference sequence). V lost 3 bases and J lost 3; bases outside the gene matches: 2. The CDR3 length is 14 residues. CDR3 bases: TGTGCCAGCAGTTTTGGGACAGGGAAAGAGACCCAGTACTTC. Encoded protein: CASSFGTGKETQYF.

V usage is TRBV25-1 and J usage is TRBJ1-1, with TRBD1 as a possible D gene (5 bases). The V end lost 3 bases, the J end lost 6 bases, and 11 bases lay between the germline ends. CDR3 size: 13 residues. Per the germline V gene, CDR1 is MGHDK and CDR2 is SYGVNS. As DNA, the CDR3 is TGTGCCAGCAGTGACAGGGCAAGTTCTGAAGCTTTCTTT. Its translation is CASSDRASSEAFF.

This chain joins TRBV29-1 and TRBJ1-4; TRBD1 matches at 8 bases. The length of the CDR3 is 16 residues. With 2 bases clipped from V and 7 bases from J, the junction kept 12 bases outside the gene matches. CDR1 and CDR2 (germline): SQVTM, ANQGSEA. CDR3 sequence: CSVESLDRDWGEKLFF. The CDR3 DNA follows: TGCAGCGTTGAATCCCTGGACAGGGACTGGGGTGAAAAACTGTTTTTT.

This clone was observed a few times. The DNA of the CDR3 is TGTGCCAGCAGCAGAGGGGGCGAAGGTGGCTACACCTTC. Translated, it gives CASSRGGEGGYTF. The V and J genes are TRBV6-6 and TRBJ1-2; 7 nucleotides agree with TRBD1. V shed 6 bases, J shed 7 bases, and the junction held 8 bases outside the gene matches. This CDR3 region has 13 residues. Germline CDR1 and CDR2: MNHNY and SVGAGI (reference sequence).

The rearrangement joins TRBV7-8 to TRBJ1-5, with no clear D. Germline assignment: CDR1 SGHVS and CDR2 FQNEAQ. The CDR3 is 13 amino acids. With 5 bases removed from V and 0 bases from J, the gap between germline ends came to 5 bases. This CDR3 is CASSPHSNQPQHF. The CDR3 DNA sequence: TGTGCCAGCAGCCCCCATAGCAATCAGCCCCAGCATTTT.

This clone was seen a single time. V is TRBV7-9 and J is TRBJ2-5; 8 nucleotides match TRBD2. Germline CDR1 reads SEHNR; CDR2 reads FQNEAQ (reference sequence). With 3 bases clipped from V and 0 bases from J, the junction kept 3 bases outside the gene matches. The CDR3 sequence is 15 residues long. The DNA of the CDR3 is TGTGCCAGCAGCTTTACGGGGGGGTACCAAGAGACCCAGTACTTC. Translated, it gives CASSFTGGYQETQYF.

The rearrangement joins TRBV18 to TRBJ2-5; 7 bases are a match to TRBD1. The DNA end favors TRBJ2-7, so the J call may be wrong. The length of the CDR3 is 14 residues. Per the germline V gene, CDR1 is KGHSH and CDR2 is LQKENI. The CDR3, as DNA: TGTGCCAGCTCACCCGGGGACAGAGATTACGAGCAGTACTTC. Its translation: CASSPGDRDYEQYF.